The rows below give T cell receptor beta chains drawn from one sample of a study of blood T cell repertoires in COVID-19. Produced via immunoSEQ multiplex PCR; TCRdb's table is partial and in-frame only. The sample holds some 150,000 clones; roughly 86% are singletons and the top ten take 3% to 4.5%. Sequenced input: peripheral blood. These receptors came from a woman aged 55 to 70 who had recovered from COVID-19. CDR3s include the opening cysteine and the closing phenylalanine or tryptophan. Each record gives: J gene, clone size, V gene, CDR3 protein. Expanded clones are given a class, and other clones once, few, many or no size at all.

TRBJ2-2	.	TRBV29-1	CSVTPSGVPGELFF
TRBJ2-1	few	TRBV4-1	CASSQGEYGGEQFF
TRBJ2-7	.	TRBV2	CAGSSGGAYEQYF
TRBJ2-2	.	TRBV7-2	CASSSGYTGELFF
TRBJ2-4	.	TRBV7-3	CASSLTGGAKNIQYF
TRBJ1-1	few	TRBV5-1	CASSLVPENTEAFF
TRBJ2-3	.	TRBV24-1	CATSDFRGADTQYF
TRBJ2-5	.	TRBV3-1/TRBV3-2	CASSRSGLAGVETQYF
TRBJ2-1	.	TRBV6-1	CASSETGESYNEQFF
TRBJ1-5	.	TRBV29-1	CSVSGLVGNQPQHF
TRBJ2-7	.	TRBV5-6	CASSLRDRVYEQYF
TRBJ1-5	.	TRBV30	CAWRPGGGFNQPQHF
TRBJ2-2	.	TRBV28	CASNRGTSGVGELFF
TRBJ2-5	.	TRBV19	CASSDTGEWGTQYF
TRBJ1-1	.	TRBV29-1	CSARTFQNTEAFF
TRBJ1-5	.	TRBV19	CASSITGLQPQHF
TRBJ2-3	.	TRBV2	CASSPSGVFRRTDTQYF
TRBJ2-2	.	TRBV7-9	CASSPNTGELFF
TRBJ1-2	.	TRBV5-6	CASSPSPSYGYTF